Following are 5 T cell receptor beta chains from one sample sequenced in a study of Ad26.COV2.S vaccination and SARS-CoV-2 variants. Treatment described: about 20 received Ad26.COV2.S at low or high dose, single or two shots; about 5 received placebo; per-sample allocation not given. The study sampled participants on day 63 after the first vaccine or placebo injection. Generated by immunoSEQ multiplex PCR, the TCRdb table keeps only in-frame clones and is missing some. Counted here are 430,000 or so clones, 75% to 95% occurring once; the ten biggest clones make up over 9%. Source: peripheral blood, taken in a trial of Ad26.COV2.S vaccine versus placebo. These receptors all stem from a person between 18 and 60 years old who received the Ad26.COV2.S COVID-19 vaccine or a placebo.

This CDR3 is CASSLSGIEAFF. In DNA form, the CDR3 reads TGTGCCAGCAGCCTCTCAGGAATTGAAGCTTTCTTT. The genes are TRBV7-9 and TRBJ1-1; D remains ambiguous. The CDR3 runs to 12 residues. Trimming removed 5 bases from V and 7 bases from J, with 11 bases in between. CDR1 and CDR2 from the germline V gene are SEHNR and FQNEAQ (reference sequence).

The chain joins TRBV6-5 to TRBJ2-5; weak D call: TRBD2 (5 bases). The germline V gene has CDR1 MNHEY and CDR2 SVGAGI. There are 12 residues in the CDR3. The V end was cut by 4 bases, the J end by 5 bases, with 8 bases between. The CDR3 spells CASSLERETQYF. CDR3 DNA sequence: TGTGCCAGCAGTTTAGAGCGGGAGACCCAGTACTTC.

The V and J genes are TRBV5-1 and TRBJ2-5; 7 nucleotides line up with TRBD1. The CDR3 loop spans 14 amino acids. Germline V lookup: CDR1 SGHRS, CDR2 YFSETQ. Trimming took 4 bases from V and 3 from J; bases not matched to a gene: 6. The CDR3 reads CASSQGQKEETQYF. The CDR3 nucleotides read TGCGCCAGCAGCCAGGGACAGAAAGAAGAGACCCAGTACTTC. Full variable domain (outside the CDR3, taken from reference TRBV5-1 and TRBJ2-5): KAGVTQTPRYLIKTRGQQVTLSCSPISGHRSVSWYQQTPGQGLQFLFEYFSETQRNKGNFPGRFSGRQFSNSRSEMNVSTLELGDSALYLCASSQGQKEETQYFGPGTRLLVL.

This clone was picked up a small number of times. The chain is built from TRBV15 and TRBJ2-5, with 12 positions matching TRBD2. This CDR3 comprises 15 residues. The germline gives CDR1 LNHNV, CDR2 YYDKDF (reference sequence). The ends lost 4 bases at V and 4 bases at J; junction bases unmatched: 4. CDR3: CATSTGLAGTETQYF. The CDR3 bases are TGTGCCACCAGCACCGGACTAGCGGGAACAGAGACCCAGTACTTC.

This clone has just one count. V gene TRBV30 combines with J gene TRBJ1-4; TRBD1 might be the D (6 bases). V dropped 7 bases and J dropped 5 bases, with 17 bases sitting between them. CDR1 and CDR2 (germline): GTSNPN, SVGIG (reference sequence). The CDR3 length is 14 residues. DNA for the CDR3: TGTGCCTACGTAGATAGGACAGAGAATGAAAAACTGTTTTTT. Residues: CAYVDRTENEKLFF. Drawing the rest from reference TRBV30 and TRBJ1-4, the complete variable domain is SQTIHQWPATLVQPVGSPLSLECTVEGTSNPNLYWYRQAAGRGLQLLFYSVGIGQISSEVPQNLSASRPQDRQFILSSKKLLLSDSGFYLCAYVDRTENEKLFFGSGTQLSVL.